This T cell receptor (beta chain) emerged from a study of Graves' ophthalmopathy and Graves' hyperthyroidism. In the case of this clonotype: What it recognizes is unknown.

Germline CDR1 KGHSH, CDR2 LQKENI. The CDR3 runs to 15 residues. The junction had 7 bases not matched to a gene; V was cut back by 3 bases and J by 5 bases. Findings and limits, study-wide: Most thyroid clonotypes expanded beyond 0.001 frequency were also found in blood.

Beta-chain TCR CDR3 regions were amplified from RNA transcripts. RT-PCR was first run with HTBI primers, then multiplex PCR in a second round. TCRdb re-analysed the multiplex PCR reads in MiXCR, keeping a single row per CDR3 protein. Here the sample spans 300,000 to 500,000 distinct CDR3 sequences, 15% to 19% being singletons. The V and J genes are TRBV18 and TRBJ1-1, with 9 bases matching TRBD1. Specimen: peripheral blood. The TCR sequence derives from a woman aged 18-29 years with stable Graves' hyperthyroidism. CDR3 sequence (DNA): TGTGCCAGCTCACCTCCGGGACAGGGTTGGACTGAAGCTTTCTTT. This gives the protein CASSPPGQGWTEAFF.